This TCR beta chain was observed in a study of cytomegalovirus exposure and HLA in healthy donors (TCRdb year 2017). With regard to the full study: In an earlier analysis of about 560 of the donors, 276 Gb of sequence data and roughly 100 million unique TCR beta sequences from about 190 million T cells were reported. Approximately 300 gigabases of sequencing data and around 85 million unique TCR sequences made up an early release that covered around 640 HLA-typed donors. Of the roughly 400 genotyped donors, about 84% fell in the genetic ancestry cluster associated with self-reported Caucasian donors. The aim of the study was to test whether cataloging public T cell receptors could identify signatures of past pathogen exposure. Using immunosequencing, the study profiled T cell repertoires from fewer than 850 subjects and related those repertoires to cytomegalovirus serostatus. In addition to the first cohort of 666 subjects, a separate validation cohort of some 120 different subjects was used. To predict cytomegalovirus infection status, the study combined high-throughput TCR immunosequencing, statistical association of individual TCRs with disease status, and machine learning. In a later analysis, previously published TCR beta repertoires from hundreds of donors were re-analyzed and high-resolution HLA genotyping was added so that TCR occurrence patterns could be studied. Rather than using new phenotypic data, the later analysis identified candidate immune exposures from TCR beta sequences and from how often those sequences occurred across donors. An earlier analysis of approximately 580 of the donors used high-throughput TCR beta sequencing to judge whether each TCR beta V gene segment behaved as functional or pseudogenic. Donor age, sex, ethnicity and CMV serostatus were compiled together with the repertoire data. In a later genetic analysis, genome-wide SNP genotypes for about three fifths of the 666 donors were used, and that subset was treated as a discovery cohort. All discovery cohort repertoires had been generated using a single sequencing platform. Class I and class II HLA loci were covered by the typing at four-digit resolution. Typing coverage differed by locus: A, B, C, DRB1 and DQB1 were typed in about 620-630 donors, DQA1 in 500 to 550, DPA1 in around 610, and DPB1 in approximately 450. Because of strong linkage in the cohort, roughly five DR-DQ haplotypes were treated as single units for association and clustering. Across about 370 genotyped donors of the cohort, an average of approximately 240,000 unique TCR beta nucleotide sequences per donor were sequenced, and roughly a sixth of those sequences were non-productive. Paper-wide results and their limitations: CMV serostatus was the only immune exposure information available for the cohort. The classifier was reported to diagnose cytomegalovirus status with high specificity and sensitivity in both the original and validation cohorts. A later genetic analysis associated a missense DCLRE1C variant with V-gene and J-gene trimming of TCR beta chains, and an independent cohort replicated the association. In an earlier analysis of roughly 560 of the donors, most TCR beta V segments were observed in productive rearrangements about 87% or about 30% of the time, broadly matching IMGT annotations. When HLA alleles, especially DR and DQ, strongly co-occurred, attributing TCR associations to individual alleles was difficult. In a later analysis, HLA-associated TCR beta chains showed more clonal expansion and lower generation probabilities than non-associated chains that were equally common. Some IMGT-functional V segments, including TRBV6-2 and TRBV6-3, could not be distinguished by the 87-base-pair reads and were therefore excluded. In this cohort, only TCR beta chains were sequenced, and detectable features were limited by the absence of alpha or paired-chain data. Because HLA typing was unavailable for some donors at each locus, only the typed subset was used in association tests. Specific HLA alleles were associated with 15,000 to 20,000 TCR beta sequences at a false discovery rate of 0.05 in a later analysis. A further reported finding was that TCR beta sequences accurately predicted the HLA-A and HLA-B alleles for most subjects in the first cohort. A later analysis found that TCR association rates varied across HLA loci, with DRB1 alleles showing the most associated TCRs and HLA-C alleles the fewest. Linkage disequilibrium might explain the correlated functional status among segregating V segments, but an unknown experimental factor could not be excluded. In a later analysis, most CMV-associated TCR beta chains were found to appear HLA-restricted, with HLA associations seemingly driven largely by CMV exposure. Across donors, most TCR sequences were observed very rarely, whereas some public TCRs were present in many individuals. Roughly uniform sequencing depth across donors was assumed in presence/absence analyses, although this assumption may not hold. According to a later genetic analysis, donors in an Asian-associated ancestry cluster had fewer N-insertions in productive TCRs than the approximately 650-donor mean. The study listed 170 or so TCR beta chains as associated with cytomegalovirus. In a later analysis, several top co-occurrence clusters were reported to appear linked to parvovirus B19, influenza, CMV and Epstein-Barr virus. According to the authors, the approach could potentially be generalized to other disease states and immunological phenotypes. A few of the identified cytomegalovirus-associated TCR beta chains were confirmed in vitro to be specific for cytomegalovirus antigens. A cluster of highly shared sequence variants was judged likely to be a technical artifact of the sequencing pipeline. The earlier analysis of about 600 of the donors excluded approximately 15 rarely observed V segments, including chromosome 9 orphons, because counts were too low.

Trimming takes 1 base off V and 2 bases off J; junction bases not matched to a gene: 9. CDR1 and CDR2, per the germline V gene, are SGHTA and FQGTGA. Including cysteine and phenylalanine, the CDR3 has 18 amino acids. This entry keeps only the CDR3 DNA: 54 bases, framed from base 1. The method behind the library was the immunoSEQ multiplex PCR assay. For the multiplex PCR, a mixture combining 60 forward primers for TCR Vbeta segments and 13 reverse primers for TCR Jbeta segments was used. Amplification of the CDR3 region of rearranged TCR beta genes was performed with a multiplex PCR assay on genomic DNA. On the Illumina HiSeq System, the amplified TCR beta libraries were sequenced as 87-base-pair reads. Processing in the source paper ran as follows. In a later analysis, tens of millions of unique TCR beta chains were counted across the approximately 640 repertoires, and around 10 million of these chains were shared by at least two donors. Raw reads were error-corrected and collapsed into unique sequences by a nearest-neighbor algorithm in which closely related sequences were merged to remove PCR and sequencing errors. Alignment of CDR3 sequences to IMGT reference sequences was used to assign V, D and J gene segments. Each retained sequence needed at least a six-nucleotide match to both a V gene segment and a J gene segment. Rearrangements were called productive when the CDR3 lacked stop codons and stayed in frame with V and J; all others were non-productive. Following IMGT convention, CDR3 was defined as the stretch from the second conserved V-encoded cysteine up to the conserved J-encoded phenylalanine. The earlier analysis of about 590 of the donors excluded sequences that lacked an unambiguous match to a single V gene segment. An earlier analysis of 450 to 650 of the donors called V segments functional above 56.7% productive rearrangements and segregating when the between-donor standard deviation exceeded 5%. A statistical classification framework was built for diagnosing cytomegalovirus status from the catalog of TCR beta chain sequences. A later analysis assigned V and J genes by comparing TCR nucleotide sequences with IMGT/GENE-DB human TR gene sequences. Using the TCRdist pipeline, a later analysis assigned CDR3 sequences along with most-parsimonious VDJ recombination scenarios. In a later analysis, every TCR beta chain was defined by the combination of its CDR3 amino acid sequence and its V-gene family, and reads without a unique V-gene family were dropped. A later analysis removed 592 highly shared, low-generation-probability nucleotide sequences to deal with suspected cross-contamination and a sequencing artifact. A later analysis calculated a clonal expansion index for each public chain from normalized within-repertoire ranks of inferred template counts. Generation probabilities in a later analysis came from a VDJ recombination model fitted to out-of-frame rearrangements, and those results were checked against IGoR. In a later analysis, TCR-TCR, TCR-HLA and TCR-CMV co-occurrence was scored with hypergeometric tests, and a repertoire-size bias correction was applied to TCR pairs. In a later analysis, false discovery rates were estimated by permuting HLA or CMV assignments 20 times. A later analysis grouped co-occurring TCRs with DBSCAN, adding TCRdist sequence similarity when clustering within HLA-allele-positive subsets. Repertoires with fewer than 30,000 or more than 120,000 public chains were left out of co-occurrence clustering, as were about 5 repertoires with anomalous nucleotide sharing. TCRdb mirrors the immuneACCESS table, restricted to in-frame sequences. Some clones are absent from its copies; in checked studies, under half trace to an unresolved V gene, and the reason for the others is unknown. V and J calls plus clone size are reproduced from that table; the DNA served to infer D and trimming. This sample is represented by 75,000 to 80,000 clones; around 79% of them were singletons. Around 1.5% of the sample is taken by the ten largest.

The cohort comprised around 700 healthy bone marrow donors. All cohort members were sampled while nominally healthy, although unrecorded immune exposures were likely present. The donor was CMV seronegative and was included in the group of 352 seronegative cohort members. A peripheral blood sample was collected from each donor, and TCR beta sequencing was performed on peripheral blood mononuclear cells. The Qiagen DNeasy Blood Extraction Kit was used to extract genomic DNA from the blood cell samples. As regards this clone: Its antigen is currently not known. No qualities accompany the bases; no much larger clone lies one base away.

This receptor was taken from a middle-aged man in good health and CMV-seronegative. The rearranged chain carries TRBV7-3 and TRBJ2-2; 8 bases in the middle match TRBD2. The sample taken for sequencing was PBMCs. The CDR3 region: CASSLSGSGKSNTGELFF. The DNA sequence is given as TGTGCCAGCAGCTTAAGTGGTAGCGGGAAATCTAACACCGGGGAGCTGTTTTTT.